Following are 25 T cell receptor beta chains from one sample sequenced in a study of cytomegalovirus exposure and HLA in healthy donors. PCR amplification relied on 60 Vbeta primers (plus 13 Jbeta primers). Profiled with immunoSEQ multiplex PCR; TCRdb holds only in-frame clones, not every one. There are over 200,000 clones in the sample; roughly 68% occur only once, and about 2.8% lies in the top ten. The sequenced sample consisted of PBMCs. The source of these receptors is a man between 35 and 55 years old in good health and CMV-seropositive.

J is TRBJ1-6 and V is TRBV27, with 7 bases identical to TRBD1. Trimming cost V 3 bases and J 9 bases; bases outside gene matches: 11. From germline, CDR1 is MNHEY and CDR2 SMNVEV (reference sequence). The CDR3 extends over 16 amino acids. CDR3 DNA: TGTGCCAGCAGTTTCTTGGGCAGGGGGTTAACTTCACCCCTCCACTTT. Its protein is CASSFLGRGLTSPLHF.

This sequence joins TRBV5-6 and TRBJ2-1; TRBD1 matches at 11 bases. This CDR3 comprises 14 residues. The germline V gene has CDR1 SGHDT and CDR2 YYEEEE. Unmatched junction bases numbered 11, after V lost 2 bases and J lost 16 bases. In DNA form, the CDR3 reads TGTGCCAGCAGCTTTGGGGGGGGACAGGGGGACCCCTTCTTC. Amino acids: CASSFGGGQGDPFF.

The chain recombines TRBV7-2 with TRBJ1-3; D unclear. The germline V gene encodes CDR1 SGHTA and CDR2 FQGNSA. Trimming shortened V by 1 base and J by 4 bases, and 8 bases separated the two germline ends. This CDR3 is 14 amino acids long. The CDR3 region is CASSLGGYGNTIYF. In DNA form, the CDR3 reads TGTGCCAGCAGCTTAGGAGGGTACGGAAACACCATATATTTT.

This clone has a handful of counts. The chain carries TRBV7-8 and TRBJ1-2; D might be TRBD1 (6 bases). CDR1 SGHVS and CDR2 FQNEAQ come from the germline V gene. The CDR3 is 12 amino acids. With 5 bases removed from V and 8 bases from J, the gap between germline ends came to 12 bases. The CDR3 loop is CASSPRGGGYTF. The CDR3, as DNA: TGTGCCAGCAGCCCGCGCGGGGGCGGCTACACCTTC.

This clone has only a few counts. This rearrangement joins TRBV4-1 to TRBJ1-1, with TRBD1 matching 7 bases. The germline V gene has CDR1 MGHRA and CDR2 YSYEKL. The trim removed 3 bases at V and 1 base at J, leaving 2 bases unmatched. This CDR3 is built from 14 residues. The CDR3 DNA reads TGCGCCAGCAGCCAGTACAGGGGGAACACTGAAGCTTTCTTT. It specifies CASSQYRGNTEAFF.

V and J are TRBV6-5 and TRBJ2-3; the match to TRBD2 covers 8 bases. J lost 3 bases, V lost 7 bases, and 3 bases had no gene match. CDR3 length: 13 residues. Germline V gene sequence: CDR1 MNHEY, CDR2 SVGAGI. This CDR3 is CASKRGGTDTQYF. The CDR3 DNA follows: TGTGCCAGCAAACGCGGGGGGACAGATACGCAGTATTTT.

This clone appeared a few times. The rearrangement links TRBV7-6 to TRBJ2-6; the D is unclear. The V end was cut by 1 base, the J end by 0 bases, with 10 bases between. CDR1 and CDR2 (germline): SGHVS, FNYEAQ. This CDR3 spans 17 amino acids. The CDR3 DNA sequence: TGTGCCAGCAGCTTAGAGAACAGACCCTCTGGGGCCAACGTCCTGACTTTC. Translating it yields CASSLENRPSGANVLTF.

This clone occurred a few times. The chain uses TRBV19 and TRBJ2-2; TRBD2 might be the D (6 bases). The V gene lost 0 bases and the J gene lost 2 bases, with 16 bases spanning the gap. Looked up from germline, CDR1 is LNHDA and CDR2 is SQIVND (reference sequence). The CDR3 is made up of 18 amino acids. The CDR3 coding sequence is TGTGCCAGTAGTATAGACCCTCTCGACGGGGGAAACACCGGGGAGCTGTTTTTT. This sequence encodes CASSIDPLDGGNTGELFF.

The V call is TRBV4-1, the J call TRBJ2-3, with D possibly TRBD2 on 6 matching bases. The ends were cut back, 6 bases at V and 1 base at J, with 14 bases in the middle. The CDR3 contains 15 residues. Per germline, CDR1 MGHRA and CDR2 YSYEKL. The CDR3 region is CASSLLGGGTDTQYF. Written as DNA, the CDR3 is TGCGCCAGCAGTCTGCTTGGCGGGGGCACAGATACGCAGTATTTT.

This chain uses TRBV27 with TRBJ2-1, with TRBD2 matching over 8 bases. Losses at the gene ends were 10 bases for V and 3 bases for J; bases not matched to a gene: 11. Germline values: CDR1 MNHEY, CDR2 SMNVEV (reference sequence). This CDR3 has 15 residues. CDR3 DNA sequence: TGTGCCACTCGCGACGGCGGGGGGTTCTACAATGAGCAGTTCTTC. Translating gives CATRDGGGFYNEQFF.

This clone showed up just once. This chain connects TRBV4-3 to TRBJ2-1, with D possibly being TRBD1 (6 bases). Germline CDR1 is LGHNA and CDR2 is YSLEER. The germline V and J ends were trimmed by 4 bases and 0 bases, with 10 bases remaining between them. The CDR3 consists of 15 residues. CDR3 nucleotides: TGCGCCAGCAGCCTGGACAGTGACTCCTACAATGAGCAGTTCTTC. Translation gives CASSLDSDSYNEQFF.

The V call is TRBV7-9, the J call TRBJ2-4; TRBD1 aligns across 7 bases. V lost 3 bases, J lost 8 bases, and 7 bases stayed unmatched. The CDR3 consists of 14 residues. Germline V gene sequence: CDR1 SEHNR, CDR2 FQNEAQ (reference sequence). As DNA, the CDR3 is TGTGCCAGCAGCTTCACAGGGGACGGGGACATTCAGTACTTC. Translated: CASSFTGDGDIQYF.

The chain links TRBV5-1 to TRBJ1-2, with a weak D call TRBD1 (5 bases). The CDR3 is made up of 14 amino acids. Per germline, CDR1 SGHRS and CDR2 YFSETQ. Trimming shortened V by 1 base and J by 0 bases, and 7 bases separated the two germline ends. CDR3 in DNA: TGCGCCAGCAGCTTGACAGGATCTAACTATGGCTACACCTTC. It translates to CASSLTGSNYGYTF.

The chain couples TRBV4-2 to TRBJ2-1, with TRBD1 matching 7 bases. The CDR3 is 14 residues long. The V gene's germline CDR1 is LGHNA and CDR2 YNFKEQ. V lost 5 bases and J lost 5; bases outside the gene matches: 6. This chain's CDR3 is CASSSVTGHNEQFF. CDR3 in DNA: TGTGCCAGCAGCTCCGTGACAGGGCACAATGAGCAGTTCTTC.

This clone has more than one count but fewer than ten. The chain has TRBV7-8 and TRBJ1-1; D perhaps matches TRBD1 (6 bases). CDR1 is SGHVS and CDR2 is FQNEAQ in the germline V gene. The V gene lost 1 base and the J gene lost 4 bases, with 16 bases spanning the gap. This CDR3 region has 16 residues. DNA for the CDR3: TGTGCCAGCAGCTTAGGGACAGACCTTCATGTCACTGAAGCTTTCTTT. Protein sequence: CASSLGTDLHVTEAFF.

V is TRBV6-5 and J is TRBJ1-2, with D possibly being TRBD1 (6 bases). CDR1 and CDR2 (germline): MNHEY, SVGAGI. The V gene lost 1 base and the J gene lost 4 bases, with 7 bases spanning the gap. The CDR3 loop spans 13 amino acids. The CDR3 DNA sequence: TGTGCCAGCAGTTACTTGGGGGCCTATGGCTACACCTTC. Its protein is CASSYLGAYGYTF.

The chain has TRBV5-4 and TRBJ1-6; TRBD1 matches 9 bases. Per germline, CDR1 SGHNT and CDR2 YYREEE (reference sequence). V was pared by 1 base and J by 9 bases, with 14 bases of the junction left unmatched. The CDR3 extends over 18 amino acids. The CDR3 nucleotides are TGTGCCAGCAGCTTGTATGGACACAACAGGGGGCGAAGTTCACCCCTCCACTTT. This translates into CASSLYGHNRGRSSPLHF.

This chain connects TRBV19 to TRBJ2-4; maybe TRBD1 (5 bases). V lost 2 bases to trimming and J lost 0 bases, with 11 bases between them. CDR1 and CDR2 (germline): LNHDA, SQIVND (reference sequence). CDR3 size: 16 residues. CDR3 loop: CASSITGFQAKNIQYF. The CDR3 coding sequence is TGTGCCAGTAGTATAACAGGATTCCAAGCCAAAAACATTCAGTACTTC.

The chain combines TRBV10-3 with TRBJ1-1; 10 bases are shared with TRBD1. J lost 4 bases, V lost 4 bases, and 0 bases had no gene match. In germline, CDR1 is ENHRY, CDR2 SYGVKD. This CDR3 has 13 residues. The CDR3 sequence: CAISGTGGTEAFF. As DNA, the CDR3 is TGTGCCATCAGTGGGACAGGGGGCACTGAAGCTTTCTTT.

V is TRBV10-3 and J is TRBJ2-3; TRBD2 is a possible D gene (6 bases). V was clipped by 11 bases and J by 0 bases, with 12 bases between them. Germline CDR1 is ENHRY and CDR2 is SYGVKD. CDR3 length: 13 amino acids. CDR3 amino acids: CAGGTSSTDTQYF. The CDR3 nucleotides are TGTGCCGGGGGGACCTCTAGCACAGATACGCAGTATTTT.

V and J are TRBV9 and TRBJ2-1, with D perhaps TRBD1 (6 bases). Germline values: CDR1 SGDLS, CDR2 YYNGEE. The ends were cut back, 0 bases at V and 8 bases at J, with 15 bases in the middle. This CDR3 has 15 amino acids. The CDR3 sequence: CASSVAGRGGDEQFF. CDR3 sequence (DNA): TGTGCCAGCAGCGTAGCGGGCAGGGGTGGGGATGAGCAGTTCTTC.

This clone has just a few counts. V gene TRBV21-1 combines with J gene TRBJ2-2; the listed D gene, TRBD1, was not tested against the DNA. TRBV21-1 is a pseudogene. The length of the CDR3 is 15 residues. CDR3 DNA: TGTGCCAGCAGCACAACAGGGGGCAGTGTCGGGGAGCTGTTTTTT. Translation gives CASSTTGGSVGELFF.

V and J are TRBV10-3 and TRBJ2-3; no firm D call. The germline V gene encodes CDR1 ENHRY and CDR2 SYGVKD. V shed 3 bases and J shed 6 bases, with 4 bases lying between them. There are 11 residues in the CDR3. Here the CDR3 DNA reads TGTGCCATCAGTGAAGCGGATACGCAGTATTTT. This sequence encodes CAISEADTQYF.

The CDR3 DNA follows: TGCAGCGTTGAAACTCCCCCTACCCCTGAAGCTTTCTTT. It translates to CSVETPPTPEAFF. This chain links TRBV29-1 with TRBJ1-1; D is ambiguous. The CDR3 covers 13 residues. CDR1 and CDR2 (germline): SQVTM, ANQGSEA. The V end was cut by 2 bases, the J end by 6 bases, with 13 bases between.

In its sample, this clone was seen a few times. This sequence joins TRBV5-4 and TRBJ1-1; a possible D gene is TRBD1 (5 bases). CDR1 is SGHNT and CDR2 is YYREEE in the germline V gene (reference sequence). V dropped 4 bases and J dropped 1 base, with 11 bases sitting between them. The CDR3 consists of 14 residues. CDR3 bases: TGTGCCAGCAGCGCTCAGGGAGGGAACACTGAAGCTTTCTTT. Its protein product is CASSAQGGNTEAFF. Based on the CDR3 plus reference TRBV5-4 and TRBJ1-1, the full variable domain is ETGVTQSPTHLIKTRGQQVTLRCSSQSGHNTVSWYQQALGQGPQFIFQYYREEENGRGNFPPRFSGLQFPNYSSELNVNALELDDSALYLCASSAQGGNTEAFFGQGTRLTVV.